A selection of T cell receptor beta chains follows, all from one sample in a study of cytomegalovirus exposure and HLA in healthy donors. The assay was immunoSEQ multiplex PCR, and TCRdb's table has in-frame clones only and misses some. In the table there are fewer than 200,000 clones, about four fifths of which are singletons. The sample consisted of PBMCs. The receptors derive from a female donor in good health and CMV-seronegative. Both conserved end residues are part of each CDR3. The D gene is left open where the match is weak. The size entry is marked missing in some rows and otherwise reads once, few, many or a size class.

length: 16
J: TRBJ2-5
size: NA
V: TRBV27
D: TRBD2
CDR3: CASSLIPSGGQETQYF
DNA: TGTGCCAGCAGTTTAATCCCTAGCGGGGGCCAAGAGACCCAGTACTTC

length: 13
J: TRBJ1-1
size: NA
V: TRBV29-1
D: TRBD1
CDR3: CSVRTGLNTEAFF
DNA: TGCAGCGTCCGGACAGGCTTGAACACTGAAGCTTTCTTT

length: 16
J: TRBJ1-2
size: NA
V: TRBV15
D: NA
CDR3: CATSRGAGALDYGYTF
DNA: TGTGCCACCAGCAGAGGGGCAGGGGCACTTGACTATGGCTACACCTTC

length: 14
J: TRBJ1-3
size: NA
V: TRBV7-9
D: NA
CDR3: CASSPLGDGNTIYF
DNA: TGTGCCAGCAGCCCCCTAGGGGATGGAAACACCATATATTTT

length: 15
J: TRBJ1-2
size: NA
V: TRBV5-6
D: NA
CDR3: CASSRGQPANYGYTF
DNA: TGTGCCAGCAGCCGAGGACAGCCAGCTAACTATGGCTACACCTTC

length: 15
J: TRBJ2-7
size: NA
V: TRBV30
D: TRBD2
CDR3: CAWSAPGLAGGEQYF
DNA: TGTGCCTGGAGTGCTCCGGGACTAGCGGGTGGCGAGCAGTACTTC

length: 17
J: TRBJ2-1
size: NA
V: TRBV5-8
D: NA
CDR3: CASSLLLQGTLYNEQFF
DNA: TGTGCCAGCAGCTTGCTGTTGCAGGGTACCTTATACAATGAGCAGTTCTTC

length: 12
J: TRBJ1-2
size: NA
V: TRBV7-2
D: TRBD1
CDR3: CASSGQGYGYTF
DNA: TGTGCCAGCAGCGGACAGGGCTATGGCTACACCTTC

length: 18
J: TRBJ2-1
size: NA
V: TRBV2
D: TRBD1
CDR3: CASSERAGGLSSYNEQFF
DNA: TGTGCCAGCAGTGAAAGGGCAGGGGGCCTTAGCTCCTACAATGAGCAGTTCTTC

length: 13
J: TRBJ2-7
size: once
V: TRBV2
D: NA
CDR3: CASSEGGSYEQYF
DNA: TGTGCCAGCAGTGAAGGCGGTTCCTACGAGCAGTACTTC

length: 15
J: TRBJ1-2
size: NA
V: TRBV11-2
D: TRBD1
CDR3: CASNPDPGQSYGYTF
DNA: TGTGCCAGCAACCCTGACCCGGGACAGTCCTATGGCTACACCTTC

length: 14
J: TRBJ2-1
size: few
V: TRBV7-9
D: TRBD1
CDR3: CASNLQTGINEQFF
DNA: TGTGCCAGCAACCTTCAGACAGGGATCAATGAGCAGTTCTTC

length: 14
J: TRBJ2-1
size: NA
V: TRBV19
D: TRBD2
CDR3: CASTNLAGLNEQFF
DNA: TGTGCCAGTACGAACTTAGCGGGTCTCAATGAGCAGTTCTTC

length: 13
J: TRBJ2-5
size: NA
V: TRBV6-6
D: TRBD1
CDR3: CASRETGEETQYF
DNA: TGTGCCAGCAGGGAGACAGGGGAAGAGACCCAGTACTTC

length: 15
J: TRBJ2-1
size: NA
V: TRBV6-6
D: TRBD2
CDR3: CASSPQGTSGHLQFF
DNA: TGTGCCAGCAGTCCACAAGGGACTAGCGGGCACTTGCAGTTCTTC

length: 13
J: TRBJ2-7
size: NA
V: TRBV5-1
D: TRBD2
CDR3: CASSREASYEQYF
DNA: TGCGCCAGCAGCCGGGAGGCCTCCTACGAGCAGTACTTC

length: 13
J: TRBJ2-5
size: NA
V: TRBV27
D: NA
CDR3: CASSYVGSGTQYF
DNA: TGTGCCAGCAGTTATGTGGGTTCAGGGACCCAGTACTTC

length: 16
J: TRBJ2-2
size: NA
V: TRBV7-9
D: TRBD2
CDR3: CASSSIRGENTGELFF
DNA: TGTGCCAGCAGCTCGATCCGGGGGGAGAACACCGGGGAGCTGTTTTTT

length: 16
J: TRBJ2-1
size: NA
V: TRBV28
D: TRBD2
CDR3: CASSALLAGGGNEQFF
DNA: TGTGCCAGCAGCGCGTTACTAGCGGGAGGTGGGAATGAGCAGTTCTTC

length: 18
J: TRBJ2-7
size: NA
V: TRBV7-8
D: TRBD2
CDR3: CASSTRDGSGRWSYEQYF
DNA: TGTGCCAGCAGCACCCGGGACGGGAGCGGGAGGTGGTCCTACGAGCAGTACTTC

length: 13
J: TRBJ1-2
size: NA
V: TRBV11-3
D: TRBD1
CDR3: CASSSRGLSGYTF
DNA: TGTGCCAGCAGCTCCAGGGGGCTGAGTGGCTACACCTTC

length: 17
J: TRBJ2-7
size: once
V: TRBV7-9
D: TRBD1
CDR3: CASSGGQGTSLSYEQYF
DNA: TGTGCCAGCAGCGGGGGACAGGGGACCTCCCTCTCCTACGAGCAGTACTTC

length: 15
J: TRBJ1-1
size: NA
V: TRBV29-1
D: NA
CDR3: CSVVGGKWLNTEAFF
DNA: TGCAGCGTCGTGGGGGGGAAATGGCTGAACACTGAAGCTTTCTTT

length: 13
J: TRBJ2-1
size: NA
V: TRBV6-5
D: NA
CDR3: CASTLVRGGEQFF
DNA: TGTGCCAGCACCCTGGTTAGGGGGGGGGAGCAGTTCTTC

length: 14
J: TRBJ2-1
size: NA
V: TRBV30
D: NA
CDR3: CACLPWGRADEQFF
DNA: TGTGCCTGCCTCCCCTGGGGCAGGGCGGATGAGCAGTTCTTC

length: 10
J: TRBJ2-5
size: NA
V: TRBV30
D: NA
CDR3: CAAEGGAQYF
DNA: TGTGCCGCCGAGGGGGGGGCCCAGTACTTC

length: 12
J: TRBJ1-4
size: NA
V: TRBV29-1
D: NA
CDR3: CSVETMNEKLFF
DNA: TGCAGCGTTGAGACAATGAATGAAAAACTGTTTTTT

length: 16
J: TRBJ2-7
size: once
V: TRBV7-9
D: TRBD1
CDR3: CASSSTIGQEIYEQYF
DNA: TGTGCCAGCAGCTCAACCATAGGACAGGAGATCTACGAGCAGTACTTC

length: 14
J: TRBJ2-5
size: NA
V: TRBV5-1
D: NA
CDR3: CASSLAGDQETQYF
DNA: TGCGCCAGCAGCTTGGCAGGGGACCAAGAGACCCAGTACTTC

length: 15
J: TRBJ1-4
size: NA
V: TRBV5-1
D: NA
CDR3: CASSLAGGAGEKLFF
DNA: TGCGCCAGCAGCTTGGCGGGAGGGGCAGGCGAAAAACTGTTTTTT

length: 15
J: TRBJ1-3
size: NA
V: TRBV6-5
D: TRBD1
CDR3: CASSQTGISGNTIYF
DNA: TGTGCCAGCAGTCAGACAGGGATCTCTGGAAACACCATATATTTT

length: 15
J: TRBJ2-4
size: NA
V: TRBV6-5
D: NA
CDR3: CASSTSGALEGIQYF
DNA: TGTGCCAGCAGTACCTCCGGGGCCCTGGAGGGCATTCAGTACTTC

length: 18
J: TRBJ2-1
size: few
V: TRBV5-6
D: TRBD2
CDR3: CASSLNSGGFRSYNEQFF
DNA: TGTGCCAGCAGCTTGAATAGCGGGGGGTTCCGCTCCTACAATGAGCAGTTCTTC

length: 14
J: TRBJ1-5
size: NA
V: TRBV6-6
D: TRBD1
CDR3: CASTLTGGAQPQHF
DNA: TGTGCCAGCACACTTACAGGGGGTGCGCAGCCCCAGCATTTT

length: 13
J: TRBJ2-3
size: NA
V: TRBV4-2
D: NA
CDR3: CASSQGAGDTQYF
DNA: TGTGCCAGCAGCCAAGGGGCCGGAGATACGCAGTATTTT

length: 15
J: TRBJ2-7
size: NA
V: TRBV13
D: NA
CDR3: CASSLDGRGGYEQYF
DNA: TGTGCCAGCAGCTTAGACGGGAGAGGTGGTTACGAGCAGTACTTC

length: 14
J: TRBJ2-1
size: few
V: TRBV7-9
D: NA
CDR3: CASSPLGVYNEQFF
DNA: TGTGCCAGCAGCCCCCTCGGGGTATACAATGAGCAGTTCTTC

length: 14
J: TRBJ2-7
size: NA
V: TRBV6-6
D: TRBD1
CDR3: CASRIRDRAGEQYF
DNA: TGTGCCAGCAGAATCCGGGACAGGGCGGGCGAGCAGTACTTC

length: 15
J: TRBJ2-2
size: NA
V: TRBV7-9
D: TRBD1
CDR3: CASSLGQGASGELFF
DNA: TGTGCCAGCAGCTTGGGACAGGGGGCGAGTGGGGAGCTGTTTTTT

length: 14
J: TRBJ1-6
size: NA
V: TRBV6-1
D: TRBD1
CDR3: CASSQGQTNSPLHF
DNA: TGTGCCAGCAGTCAGGGACAGACTAATTCACCCCTCCACTTT

length: 13
J: TRBJ1-1
size: NA
V: TRBV5-1
D: NA
CDR3: CASSSREFTEAFF
DNA: TGCGCCAGCAGCAGCAGGGAATTCACTGAAGCTTTCTTT

length: 15
J: TRBJ2-7
size: NA
V: TRBV28
D: NA
CDR3: CASSFVQGSAYEQYF
DNA: TGTGCCAGCAGTTTCGTCCAGGGTTCTGCCTACGAGCAGTACTTC

length: 15
J: TRBJ1-1
size: NA
V: TRBV6-5
D: NA
CDR3: CASSPPFGANTEAFF
DNA: TGTGCCAGCAGTCCCCCTTTCGGAGCGAACACTGAAGCTTTCTTT

length: 16
J: TRBJ2-3
size: few
V: TRBV2
D: TRBD2
CDR3: CASRYRTSGGTDTQYF
DNA: TGTGCCAGCAGATATAGGACTAGCGGGGGCACAGATACGCAGTATTTT

length: 13
J: TRBJ2-5
size: NA
V: TRBV29-1
D: TRBD1
CDR3: CSVGTGVVETQYF
DNA: TGCAGCGTTGGGACAGGGGTGGTGGAGACCCAGTACTTC

length: 12
J: TRBJ2-7
size: NA
V: TRBV25-1
D: NA
CDR3: CASSAVRGEQYF
DNA: TGTGCCAGCAGCGCGGTCCGTGGAGAGCAGTACTTC

length: 14
J: TRBJ2-3
size: few
V: TRBV4-3
D: TRBD1
CDR3: CASSQATGADTQYF
DNA: TGCGCCAGCAGCCAAGCTACAGGGGCAGATACGCAGTATTTT

length: 16
J: TRBJ2-1
size: NA
V: TRBV7-2
D: TRBD2
CDR3: CASSLVGLASTNEQFF
DNA: TGTGCCAGCAGCTTAGTGGGACTAGCGTCAACAAATGAGCAGTTCTTC

length: 12
J: TRBJ1-2
size: NA
V: TRBV25-1
D: NA
CDR3: CASSQGIYGYTF
DNA: TGTGCCAGCAGCCAGGGAATCTATGGCTACACCTTC

length: 15
J: TRBJ1-6
size: NA
V: TRBV5-5
D: TRBD1
CDR3: CASSLEAGGNSPLHF
DNA: TGTGCCAGCAGCTTGGAGGCAGGGGGGAATTCACCCCTCCACTTT

length: 15
J: TRBJ1-1
size: once
V: TRBV4-3
D: NA
CDR3: CASSQEWARNTEAFF
DNA: TGCGCCAGCAGCCAAGAATGGGCGAGGAACACTGAAGCTTTCTTT

length: 14
J: TRBJ1-1
size: NA
V: TRBV6-5
D: NA
CDR3: CASSTPGGTTEAFF
DNA: TGTGCCAGCAGTACACCAGGAGGGACGACTGAAGCTTTCTTT

length: 13
J: TRBJ1-2
size: NA
V: TRBV29-1
D: TRBD1
CDR3: CSVEKDRADGYTF
DNA: TGCAGCGTTGAGAAGGACAGGGCAGATGGCTACACCTTC

length: 15
J: TRBJ2-7
size: NA
V: TRBV19
D: NA
CDR3: CASSMSWGSSYEQYF
DNA: TGTGCCAGTAGTATGAGCTGGGGCTCCTCCTACGAGCAGTACTTC

length: 13
J: TRBJ2-3
size: NA
V: TRBV6-5
D: TRBD1
CDR3: CATWDRGTDTQYF
DNA: TGTGCCACCTGGGACAGGGGAACAGATACGCAGTATTTT